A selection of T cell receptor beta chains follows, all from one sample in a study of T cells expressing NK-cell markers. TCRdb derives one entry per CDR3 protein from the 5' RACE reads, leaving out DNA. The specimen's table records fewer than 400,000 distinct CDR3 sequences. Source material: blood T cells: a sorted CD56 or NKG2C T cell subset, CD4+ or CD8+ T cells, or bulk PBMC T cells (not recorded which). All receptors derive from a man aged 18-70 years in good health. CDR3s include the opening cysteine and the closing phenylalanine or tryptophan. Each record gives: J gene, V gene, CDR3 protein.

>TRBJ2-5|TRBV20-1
CSAPSTSQETQYF
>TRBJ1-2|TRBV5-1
CASSKTGAQNYGYTF
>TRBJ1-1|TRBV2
CADTGVRATEAFF
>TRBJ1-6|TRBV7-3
CASSLNPPGTGASPLHF
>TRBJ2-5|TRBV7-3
CASSLRPSGETQYF
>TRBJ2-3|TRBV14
CASSLGTGGTDTQYF
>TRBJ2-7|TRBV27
CASSSGTGGSEQYF
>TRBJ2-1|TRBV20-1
CSARGRWGGTSGYNEQFF
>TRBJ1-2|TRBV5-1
CASSSPNDNYGYTF
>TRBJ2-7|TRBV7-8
CASSLAYVFGGTYEQYF
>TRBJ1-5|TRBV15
CATRGDSPNQPQHF
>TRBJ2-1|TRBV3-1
CASSQSGAGNEQFF
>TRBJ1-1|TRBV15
CATSRTPDRGGGEAFF
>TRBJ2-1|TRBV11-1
CASSLAGASYNEQFF
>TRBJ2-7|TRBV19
CASSTEQVAYEQYF
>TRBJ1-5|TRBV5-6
CASSARGGFSNQPQHF
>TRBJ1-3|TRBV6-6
CATRQGNGNTIYF
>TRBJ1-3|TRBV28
CASSDSGHSGNTIYF
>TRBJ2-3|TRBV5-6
CASSLQPGGVDTQYF
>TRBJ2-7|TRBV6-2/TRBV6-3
CASSRRSGGDYEQYF
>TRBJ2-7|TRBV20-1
CSALTPWGAYEQYF
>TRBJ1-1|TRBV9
CASSGGQGWYTEAFF